Shown below are 26 T cell receptor beta chains from a single sample sequenced in a study of blood T cell repertoires in COVID-19. Method: immunoSEQ multiplex PCR; TCRdb's copy keeps in-frame clones and lacks some. The sample yields 90,000 to 140,000 clones, approximately 76% seen once. Sequencing was done on a sample of peripheral blood. Receptors originate from a woman aged 70-85 years with acute or convalescent COVID-19.

The J gene is TRBJ2-1, the V gene TRBV3-1 (or the pseudogene TRBV3-2); D ambiguous. Looked up from germline, CDR1 is LGHDT and CDR2 is YNNKEL (reference sequence). The CDR3 runs 14 residues. V was pared by 7 bases and J by 0 bases, with 10 bases between. The CDR3 sequence: CASKLGHSYNEQFF. The CDR3 nucleotides are TGTGCCAGCAAGTTGGGCCACTCCTACAATGAGCAGTTCTTC.

The chain combines TRBV12-3 or TRBV12-4 with TRBJ2-1, with D perhaps matching TRBD1 (6 bases). V was clipped by 0 bases and J by 6 bases, with 6 bases between them. This CDR3 has 13 amino acids. CDR3 in DNA: TGTGCCAGCAGTTTAGCGGGGGCCAATGAGCAGTTCTTC. Protein sequence: CASSLAGANEQFF.

CDR3 in amino acids: CASSAGQGASYEQYF. The CDR3 nucleotides are TGTGCCAGTAGTGCGGGACAGGGGGCTTCCTACGAGCAGTACTTC. The V and J genes are TRBV19 and TRBJ2-7, with 12 bases that match TRBD1. The CDR3 covers 15 residues. CDR1 is LNHDA, CDR2 SQIVND, per germline (reference sequence). Trimming took 5 bases from V and 1 from J; bases not matched to a gene: 3.

This rearrangement joins TRBV3-1 (or the pseudogene TRBV3-2) to TRBJ2-3; D gene uncertain. The V end lost 1 base, the J end lost 6 bases, and 5 bases lay between the germline ends. Per the germline V gene, CDR1 is LGHDT and CDR2 is YNNKEL (reference sequence). The length of the CDR3 is 12 residues. CDR3: CASSQAGDTQYF. CDR3 coding DNA: TGTGCCAGCAGCCAAGCCGGGGATACGCAGTATTTT.

The CDR3 protein is CASSELVGGAGNTIYF. The CDR3 region has the DNA TGCGCCAGCAGTGAGTTAGTTGGCGGTGCTGGAAACACCATATATTTT. The J gene is TRBJ1-3, the V gene TRBV10-2; D unresolved. V was shortened by 1 base and J by 2 bases, with 12 bases between the two germline ends. This CDR3 is 16 amino acids long. Germline lookup yields CDR1 WSHSY and CDR2 SAAADI.

A few counts support this clone. The chain couples TRBV18 to TRBJ1-4; 8 bases align to TRBD1. The CDR3 has 15 residues. Germline V CDR1 and CDR2: KGHSH, LQKENI. With V trimmed by 3 bases and J by 4 bases, 4 bases remained unmatched. The CDR3 spells CASSPQGALNEKLFF. The CDR3 nucleotides read TGTGCCAGCTCACCTCAGGGGGCCCTTAATGAAAAACTGTTTTTT.

V gene TRBV6-2 or TRBV6-3 combines with J gene TRBJ1-5, with TRBD1 matching over 11 bases. CDR3 length: 16 amino acids. V was pared by 5 bases and J by 4 bases, with 7 bases of the junction left unmatched. Germline CDR1 MNHEY, CDR2 SVGEGT. The DNA of the CDR3 is TGTGCCAGCAGTGCATACGGGACAGGGGGGAATCAGCCCCAGCATTTT. It encodes CASSAYGTGGNQPQHF.

Comments on this clone: Other nucleotide sequences in the sample specify the same CDR3. The rearrangement joins TRBV5-4 to TRBJ1-5; D not certain. CDR1 and CDR2 from the germline V gene are SGHNT and YYREEE (reference sequence). V lost 0 bases and J lost 7, with 8 bases in between. The CDR3 runs 13 residues. The CDR3 region has the DNA TGTGCCAGCAGCTTGGCCCCCTACCAGCCCCAGCATTTT. Amino acids: CASSLAPYQPQHF.

The chain links TRBV24-1 to TRBJ2-3; 10 nucleotides align to TRBD2. There are 17 residues in the CDR3. Germline lookup yields CDR1 KGHDR and CDR2 SFDVKD. V trimming: 3 bases; J trimming: 3 bases; junction bases outside the gene matches: 8. CDR3 coding DNA: TGTGCCACCAGTGATCCGACCCTAGCGGGGGTTACAGATACGCAGTATTTT. It is translated as CATSDPTLAGVTDTQYF.

In its sample, this clone was seen many times. The J gene is TRBJ2-7, the V gene TRBV5-1, with 8 bases identical to TRBD2. This CDR3 has 16 amino acids. CDR1 and CDR2 from the germline V gene are SGHRS and YFSETQ. V gave up 10 bases and J gave up 7 bases; unmatched junction bases: 22. The CDR3 sequence: CACLSGRGGRGGEQYF. CDR3 in DNA: TGCGCCTGCTTGAGCGGTCGGGGGGGCCGGGGGGGGGAGCAGTACTTC.

The chain joins TRBV4-3 to TRBJ1-1, with a tentative D call TRBD1 (5 bases). The CDR3 is 14 residues long. Looked up from germline, CDR1 is LGHNA and CDR2 is YSLEER. With 1 base removed from V and 8 bases from J, the gap between germline ends came to 14 bases. The CDR3 DNA sequence: TGCGCCAGCAGCCAAGGACAGTTCACAACAGAAGCTTTCTTT. Its translation is CASSQGQFTTEAFF.

The chain carries TRBV2 and TRBJ2-3; D is perhaps TRBD1 (6 bases). Germline loops: CDR1 SNHLY, CDR2 FYNNEI. The CDR3 covers 13 residues. Between the trimmed V and J ends, which lost 10 bases and 3 bases, there was a span of 14 bases. CDR3 amino acids: CAITGRVTDTQYF. The CDR3 region has the DNA TGTGCCATCACAGGGCGCGTGACAGATACGCAGTATTTT.

The chain has TRBV2 and TRBJ2-5, with 8 bases that match TRBD1. The CDR3 extends over 14 amino acids. With 7 bases clipped from V and 7 bases from J, the junction kept 11 bases outside the gene matches. From germline, CDR1 is SNHLY and CDR2 FYNNEI. The CDR3 loop reads CASKSGQGYGTQYF. The CDR3 region has the DNA TGTGCCAGCAAATCAGGACAGGGTTACGGGACCCAGTACTTC.

The chain employs TRBV29-1 and TRBJ2-7, with D possibly matching TRBD2 (6 bases). This CDR3 is built from 13 residues. V was pared by 3 bases and J by 5 bases, with 14 bases between. Germline CDR1 is SQVTM and CDR2 is ANQGSEA. CDR3 protein: CSVDSGRFDEQYF. CDR3 coding DNA: TGCAGCGTTGATAGCGGAAGGTTCGACGAGCAGTACTTC.

The chain couples TRBV30 to TRBJ2-7; D is perhaps TRBD2 (6 bases). Deletions cut 5 bases from V and 3 bases from J, with 14 bases between. This CDR3 has 13 amino acids. Germline V gene sequence: CDR1 GTSNPN, CDR2 SVGIG (reference sequence). Here the CDR3 reads CAWDRGESYEQYF. CDR3 nucleotides: TGTGCCTGGGACCGCGGGGAAAGCTACGAGCAGTACTTC.

The chain combines TRBV19 with TRBJ1-1, with D hard to call. The germline V gene encodes CDR1 LNHDA and CDR2 SQIVND (reference sequence). Trimming left V 6 bases short and J 0 bases short, with 8 bases between. This CDR3 is 13 amino acids long. The CDR3 here is CASRDKMNTEAFF. The DNA of the CDR3 is TGTGCCAGTAGAGACAAAATGAACACTGAAGCTTTCTTT.

V usage is TRBV5-1 and J usage is TRBJ2-3; TRBD1 agrees at 8 bases. This CDR3 contains 19 residues. Germline CDR1 SGHRS, CDR2 YFSETQ. The V and J ends lost 5 bases and 2 bases, in that order; junction bases with no gene match: 19. The CDR3 reads CASSSGRGLTGAVTDTQYF. The DNA for the CDR3 is TGCGCCAGCAGTTCTGGACGGGGCCTGACAGGGGCGGTCACAGATACGCAGTATTTT.

Note on this clone: The junction departs from germline at one end; a sequencing error may be responsible. The genes are TRBV2 and TRBJ1-2, with no clear D. Germline values: CDR1 SNHLY, CDR2 FYNNEI. The CDR3 is 10 residues long. The CDR3 DNA reads TGTGCCAGCAAAGGACTAGCGCTGCTCTTC. Its translation is CASKGLALLF.

Ten or more counts support this clone. The chain employs TRBV27 and TRBJ1-5, with D possibly matching TRBD1 (6 bases). Trimming removed 1 base at V and 6 bases at J, with 13 bases between. In germline, CDR1 is MNHEY, CDR2 SMNVEV (reference sequence). The CDR3 spans 15 residues. DNA of the CDR3: TGTGCCAGCAGTTTATACAGGGACGGTCGTCAGCCCCAGCATTTT. As protein: CASSLYRDGRQPQHF.

J is TRBJ2-5 and V is TRBV5-4; a weak D match, TRBD2 (6 bases). V was clipped by 1 base and J by 1 base, with 8 bases between them. The CDR3 runs to 14 residues. CDR1 is SGHNT and CDR2 is YYREEE in the germline V gene (reference sequence). In nucleotides, the CDR3 is TGTGCCAGCAGCTTGTCGGGGGTCCAAGAGACCCAGTACTTC. Translating gives CASSLSGVQETQYF.

A single count supports this clone. V and J are TRBV4-3 and TRBJ2-1; 7 bases align to TRBD1. The CDR3 has 15 amino acids. Looked up from germline, CDR1 is LGHNA and CDR2 is YSLEER. V was pared by 1 base and J by 9 bases, with 9 bases of the junction left unmatched. This CDR3 reads CASSQVLGGTGEQFF. DNA for the CDR3: TGCGCCAGCAGCCAAGTTTTAGGGGGCACGGGTGAGCAGTTCTTC.

The rearrangement uses TRBV6-5 and TRBJ1-2, with 8 positions matching TRBD1. Germline trimming cut 2 bases from V and 7 bases from J; bases unmatched to any gene: 12. CDR1 is MNHEY and CDR2 is SVGAGI in the germline V gene. The CDR3 has 16 amino acids. The CDR3 nucleotides are TGTGCCAGCAGTTACACCCAACAGGGGGTCGGGTCTGGCTACACCTTC. This encodes CASSYTQQGVGSGYTF.

The gene calls are TRBV27 and TRBJ2-7; 7 nucleotides align to TRBD2. Germline CDR1 and CDR2: MNHEY and SMNVEV (reference sequence). Trimming removed 5 bases from V and 3 bases from J; junction bases left unmatched: 4. This CDR3 is built from 13 residues. CDR3 loop: CASSRLAGYEQYF. Written as DNA, the CDR3 is TGTGCCAGCAGTAGACTAGCTGGCTACGAGCAGTACTTC.

This clone was recorded once. This rearrangement joins TRBV20-1 to TRBJ2-7; D may be TRBD1 (5 bases). Germline V CDR1 and CDR2: DFQATT, SNEGSKA (reference sequence). CDR3 length: 11 amino acids. The CDR3 coding sequence is TGCAGCACGTCAGGGCCATACGAGCAGTACTTC. Translation gives CSTSGPYEQYF.

This chain joins TRBV2 and TRBJ2-1, with 8 bases aligning to TRBD1. This CDR3 contains 14 residues. The ends lost 5 bases at V and 7 bases at J; junction bases unmatched: 7. Per the germline V gene, CDR1 is SNHLY and CDR2 is FYNNEI. The CDR3 nucleotides read TGTGCCAGCAGTTGGACAGGGTATAGTAATGAGCAGTTCTTC. Residues: CASSWTGYSNEQFF.

This clone came up once. The gene calls are TRBV7-9 and TRBJ1-4; TRBD1 matches 9 bases. Germline CDR1 and CDR2: SEHNR and FQNEAQ (reference sequence). This CDR3 is built from 14 residues. Trimming removed 5 bases from V and 7 bases from J; junction bases left unmatched: 5. This chain's CDR3 is CASSPGDRAEKLFF. For the CDR3, the DNA is TGTGCCAGCAGCCCGGGGGACAGGGCTGAAAAACTGTTTTTT.